This TCR beta chain was profiled in a study of blood T cell repertoires in COVID-19. Study as a whole: Samples taken during acute and convalescent COVID-19 were collected in the United States, Italy and Spain. T cells, B-cell-depleted T cells, or PBMCs supplied cDNA or gDNA.

Generated by immunoSEQ multiplex PCR, the TCRdb table keeps only in-frame clones and is missing some. This sample has about 110,000 clones, with over 70% found just once. This clonotype was obtained from a woman between 45 and 60 years old with acute or convalescent COVID-19. The sequencing sample was made of peripheral blood.

CDR3 protein: CAIAGTRGLSGYTF. The DNA for the CDR3 is TGTGCCATCGCGGGGACCAGGGGGCTTTCGGGCTACACCTTC. V usage is TRBV10-3 and J usage is TRBJ1-2; 8 bases match TRBD1. The CDR3 totals 14 residues. The germline V gene encodes CDR1 ENHRY and CDR2 SYGVKD. Trimming cost V 8 bases and J 8 bases; bases outside gene matches: 13.